Detailed here is one T cell receptor beta chain. The antigen is unknown. One end of the junction varies from germline; a read error may be responsible. Unique-molecular-identifier-tagged TCR beta cDNA libraries were used. T cells, roughly 1 to 10 million of them, yielded some 510,000 cDNA molecules. TCRdb called the PCR reads again in MiXCR, with one record for every CDR3 protein. Among about 680,000 distinct CDR3 sequences listed, around 64% were seen once. The CDR3 totals 17 residues. Germline CDR1 is LGHDT and CDR2 is YNNKEL (reference sequence). This sample is part of a study of post-analysis software for immune sequencing data. Study results and limitations: Strong same-batch co-clustering of samples appeared with F measure clustering. Controls had significantly higher normalized Chao1 diversity than multiple sclerosis patients. A handful of TRBV segments were significantly more frequent in patients than in controls. TRBV5-6, TRBV5-1 and TRBV20-1 were among these segments.

This chain connects TRBV3-1 to TRBJ2-3; 11 nucleotides line up with TRBD2. The specimen sequenced was blood. This clonotype was obtained from a girl aged 2 to 10 with multiple sclerosis. CDR3 nucleotides: TGTGCCAGTAGCCAAGAGATTTTAGCGGGGGGGCGTCATACGCAGTATTTT. Translating it yields CASSQEILAGGRHTQYF.